Listed below are T cell receptor beta chains from one sample, sequenced in a study of human T cells and chemical hapten exposure. TCRdb re-analysed the RACE reads in MiXCR, keeping a single row per CDR3 protein. In the table there are about 190,000 distinct CDR3 sequences, under 25% of which are singletons. The sample was whole blood, taken in connection with sensitization to the hapten diphenylcyclopropenone (DPC). The receptor source for this set is a woman aged 40 to 50 with alopecia areata. Some clones in this sample may be carry-over from other donors' samples. Each CDR3 is given with its conserved first and last residue. Each record gives: V gene, clone size, D gene, J gene, CDR3 DNA, CDR3 protein. A D gene is named only where the DNA matches it firmly. For some rows the clone size is stated as once, few or many, or as a class when expanded; others skip it.

>TRBV7-2|few|.|TRBJ2-7
TGTGCCAGCAGCTTAGTGGCGGACAGAGCCTACGAGCAGTACTTC
CASSLVADRAYEQYF
>TRBV20-1|.|.|TRBJ1-6
TGCAGTGCTCAAGTTGGTCCTAATTCACCCCTCCACTTT
CSAQVGPNSPLHF
>TRBV7-9|few|.|TRBJ2-2
TGTGCCAGCGTCGAGACCGTTACGACCGGGGAGCTGTTTTTT
CASVETVTTGELFF
>TRBV14|.|.|TRBJ1-2
TGTGCCAGCAGCCGGGCCGCTGGTGGCTACACCTTC
CASSRAAGGYTF
>TRBV6-5|.|.|TRBJ2-7
TGTGCCAGCAGTCTCGCACGAGGGAGGTTCTACGAGCAGTACTTC
CASSLARGRFYEQYF
>TRBV21-1|.|.|TRBJ1-4
TGTGCCAGCAGCTTCCGAGGGGACAGGGTCGACGAAAAACTGTTTTTT
CASSFRGDRVDEKLFF
>TRBV6-5|.|.|TRBJ1-5
TGTGCCAGCAGTCCTACCCAGGGGTCTCACAATCAGCCCCAGCATTTT
CASSPTQGSHNQPQHF
>TRBV29-1|few|.|TRBJ2-2
TGCAGCGTTGAGCTGCTGGCCAGCACCGGGGAGCTGTTTTTT
CSVELLASTGELFF
>TRBV5-1|few|.|TRBJ2-2
TGCGCCAGCAGCCAACCTAGTACGAACACCGGGGAGCTGTTTTTT
CASSQPSTNTGELFF
>TRBV27|.|.|TRBJ2-1
TGTGCCAGCAGTCCACTAAACAGGGACCCTCCTGACAATGAGCAGTTCTTC
CASSPLNRDPPDNEQFF
>TRBV7-9|many|TRBD2|TRBJ2-7
TGTGCCAGCAGCCCGGGACTAGCGGTTATCTACGAGCAGTACTTC
CASSPGLAVIYEQYF
>TRBV9|.|TRBD2|TRBJ2-5
TGTGCCAGCAGCTCAGATAAGCGGGAGGGCCTCCAAGAGACCCAGTACTTC
CASSSDKREGLQETQYF
>TRBV5-1|few|.|TRBJ2-3
TGCGCCAGCAGCTTGTCCCAGCTGGGAGGAGGGAATACGCAGTATTTT
CASSLSQLGGGNTQYF
>TRBV7-3|few|TRBD1|TRBJ2-6
TGTGCCAGCAGCTCCGGACAGGGAACGGGGGCCAACGTCCTGACTTTC
CASSSGQGTGANVLTF
>TRBV20-1|many|TRBD1|TRBJ1-2
TGCAGTGCTAGAGGGGACAGGATCTATGGCTACACCTTC
CSARGDRIYGYTF
>TRBV27|.|.|TRBJ1-2
TGTGCCAGCAGTTCAGGGATGGGGAACTATGGCTACACCTTC
CASSSGMGNYGYTF
>TRBV4-2|many|TRBD1|TRBJ1-5
TGTGCCAGCAGCCAAGAGGGGACAGGAAGAAATCAGCCCCAGCATTTT
CASSQEGTGRNQPQHF
>TRBV4-2|.|.|TRBJ2-7
TGTGCCAGCAGCCAAGAGCTGGTTAACTCCTACGAGCAGTACTTC
CASSQELVNSYEQYF
>TRBV29-1|.|.|TRBJ1-4
TGCAGCGTTAGTCCGGCGCGTAGTGAAAAACTGTTTTTT
CSVSPARSEKLFF
>TRBV10-3|.|TRBD1|TRBJ1-2
TGTGCCACCCTGACAGGGGGGAACTATGGCTACACCTTC
CATLTGGNYGYTF
>TRBV7-2|.|.|TRBJ1-2
TGTGCCAGCAGCTTAGCCCAGAACTATGGCTACACCTTC
CASSLAQNYGYTF
>TRBV6-2/TRBV6-3|.|.|TRBJ2-7
TGTGCCAGCAGTGGCCAGGGTCAGCAGTACTTC
CASSGQGQQYF
>TRBV20-1|few|.|TRBJ1-1
TGCAGTGCTAGAAGAGGGGGACCGACCGAGGAAGCTTTCTTT
CSARRGGPTEEAFF
>TRBV29-1|few|TRBD1|TRBJ2-3
TGCAGCGTTGTCTACAGGGGGAGGACAGATACGCAGTATTTT
CSVVYRGRTDTQYF
>TRBV4-3|few|.|TRBJ2-2
TGCGCCAGCAGCCCCTCGGGGGCGGGAGTCGGCACCGGGGAGCTGTTTTTT
CASSPSGAGVGTGELFF
>TRBV19|many|TRBD1|TRBJ2-7
TGTGCCGCCGCAAGGGACAGCTCCTACGAGCAGTACTTC
CAAARDSSYEQYF
>TRBV24-1|.|.|TRBJ2-7
TGTGCCACCAGTGATCGGCGGGATGGACACGAGCAGTACTTC
CATSDRRDGHEQYF
>TRBV20-1|.|.|TRBJ1-2
TGCAGTGTCACAGGGAGGACGGGCTATGGCTACACCTTC
CSVTGRTGYGYTF
>TRBV27|.|TRBD1|TRBJ2-1
TGTGCCAGCACCCTAGGACAGGGGTACAATGAGCAGTTCTTC
CASTLGQGYNEQFF
>TRBV6-2/TRBV6-3|.|.|TRBJ1-1
TGTGCCAGCAGTTTTTGGGGCAGCACCAACACTGAAGCTTTCTTT
CASSFWGSTNTEAFF
>TRBV3-1|.|TRBD1|TRBJ1-1
TGTGCCAGACTAGGGGGCGCGACTGAAGCTTTCTTT
CARLGGATEAFF
>TRBV20-1|.|.|TRBJ1-1
TGCAGTGCCCCAGGGGAAACTGAAGCTTTCTTT
CSAPGETEAFF
>TRBV7-9|few|.|TRBJ2-5
TGTGCCAGCAGCTTAGCAAGACGCTTCCAAGAGACCCAGTACTTC
CASSLARRFQETQYF
>TRBV29-1|few|TRBD2|TRBJ2-1
TGCAGCTGGAGGCGGGAGTCTAATGAGCAGTTCTTC
CSWRRESNEQFF
>TRBV3-1|.|.|TRBJ2-1
TGTGCCAGCAGCCAAGATCCGGTGGGGGGTGAGCAGTTCTTC
CASSQDPVGGEQFF
>TRBV6-1|.|.|TRBJ1-4
TGTGCCAGCAGGGGGTTCAGGCGCTTCGGAGAAAAACTGTTTTTT
CASRGFRRFGEKLFF
>TRBV6-2/TRBV6-3|.|.|TRBJ2-7
TGTGCCAGCAGTTACGCTCTAGCCGAGCAGTACTTC
CASSYALAEQYF
>TRBV27|few|.|TRBJ1-6
TGTGCCAGCAGCCGCAGGGAGGGCTCCTATAATTCACCCCTCCACTTT
CASSRREGSYNSPLHF
>TRBV19|few|.|TRBJ1-5
TGTGCCAGCCGGGGGGCCAGGGGAGGCCAGCCCCAGCATTTT
CASRGARGGQPQHF
>TRBV5-6|.|.|TRBJ1-2
TGTGCCAGCAGCTTAATAAAGACTAACTATGGCTACACCTTC
CASSLIKTNYGYTF
>TRBV7-8|many|.|TRBJ1-1
TGTGCCAGCAGCTTAGCGACAGGACGCACTGAAGCTTTCTTT
CASSLATGRTEAFF
>TRBV20-1|few|TRBD2|TRBJ2-1
TGCAGTGCTAGGGGGGGGAGCTCCTACAATGAGCAGTTCTTC
CSARGGSSYNEQFF